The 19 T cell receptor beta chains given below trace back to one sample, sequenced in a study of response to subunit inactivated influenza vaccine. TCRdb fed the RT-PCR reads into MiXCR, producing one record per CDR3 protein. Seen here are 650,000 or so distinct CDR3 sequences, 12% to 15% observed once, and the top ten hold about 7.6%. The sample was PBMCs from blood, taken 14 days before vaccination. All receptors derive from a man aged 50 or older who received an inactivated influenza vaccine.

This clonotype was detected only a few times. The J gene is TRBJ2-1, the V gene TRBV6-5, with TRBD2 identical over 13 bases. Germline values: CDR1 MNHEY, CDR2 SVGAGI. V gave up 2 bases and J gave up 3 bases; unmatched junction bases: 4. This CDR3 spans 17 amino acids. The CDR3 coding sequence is TGTGCCAGCAGTTACCTACTAGCGGGAGGGCTCTACAATGAGCAGTTCTTC. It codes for CASSYLLAGGLYNEQFF.

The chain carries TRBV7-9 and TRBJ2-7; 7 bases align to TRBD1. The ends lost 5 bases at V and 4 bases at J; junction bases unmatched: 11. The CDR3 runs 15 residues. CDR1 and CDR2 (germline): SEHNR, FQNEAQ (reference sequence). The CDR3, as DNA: TGTGCCAGCAGCCCGGCTGGGCAGGGGGTTTACGAGCAGTACTTC. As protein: CASSPAGQGVYEQYF. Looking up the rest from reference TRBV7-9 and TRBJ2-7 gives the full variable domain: DTGVSQNPRHKITKRGQNVTFRCDPISEHNRLYWYRQTLGQGPEFLTYFQNEAQLEKSRLLSDRFSAERPKGSFSTLEIQRTEQGDSAMYLCASSPAGQGVYEQYFGPGTRLTVT.

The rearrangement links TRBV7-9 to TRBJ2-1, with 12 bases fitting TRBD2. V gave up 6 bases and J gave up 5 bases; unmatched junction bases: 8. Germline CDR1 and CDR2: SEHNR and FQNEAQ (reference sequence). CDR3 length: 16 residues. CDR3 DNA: TGTGCCAGCAGTACCGGACTAGCGGGAACCCACAATGAGCAGTTCTTC. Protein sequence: CASSTGLAGTHNEQFF.

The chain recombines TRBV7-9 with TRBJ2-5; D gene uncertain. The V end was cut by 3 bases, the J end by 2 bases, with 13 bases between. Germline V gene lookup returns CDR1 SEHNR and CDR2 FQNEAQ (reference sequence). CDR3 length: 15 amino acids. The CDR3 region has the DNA TGTGCCAGCAGCTTTGGGTTTGGGCCTCAAGAGACCCAGTACTTC. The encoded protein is CASSFGFGPQETQYF.

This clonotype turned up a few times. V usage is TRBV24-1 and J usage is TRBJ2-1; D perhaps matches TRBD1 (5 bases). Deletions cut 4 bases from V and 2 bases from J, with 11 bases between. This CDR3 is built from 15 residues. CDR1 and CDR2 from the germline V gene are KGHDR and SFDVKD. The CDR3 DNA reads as TGTGCCACCAGTGACAGGGATATACCCTACAATGAGCAGTTCTTC. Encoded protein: CATSDRDIPYNEQFF.

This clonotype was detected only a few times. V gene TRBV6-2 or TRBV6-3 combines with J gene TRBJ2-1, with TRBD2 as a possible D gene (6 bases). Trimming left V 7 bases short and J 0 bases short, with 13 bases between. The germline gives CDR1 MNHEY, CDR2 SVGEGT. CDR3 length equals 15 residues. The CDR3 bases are TGTGCCAGCATGCTGGGGGGAGGCTCCTACAATGAGCAGTTCTTC. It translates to CASMLGGGSYNEQFF.

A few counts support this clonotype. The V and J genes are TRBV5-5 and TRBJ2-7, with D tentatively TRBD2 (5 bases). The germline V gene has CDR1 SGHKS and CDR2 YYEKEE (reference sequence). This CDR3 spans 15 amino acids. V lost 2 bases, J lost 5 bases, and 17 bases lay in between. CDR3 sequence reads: CASSFELPGKNEQYF. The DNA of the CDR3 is TGTGCCAGCAGCTTTGAACTTCCGGGGAAGAACGAGCAGTACTTC.

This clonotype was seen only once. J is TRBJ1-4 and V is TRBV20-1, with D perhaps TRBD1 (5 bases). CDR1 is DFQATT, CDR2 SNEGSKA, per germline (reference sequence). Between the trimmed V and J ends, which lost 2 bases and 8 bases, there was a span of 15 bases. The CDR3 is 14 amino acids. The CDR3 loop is CSARKRQGGEKLFF. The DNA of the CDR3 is TGCAGTGCTAGAAAGCGGCAGGGTGGCGAAAAACTGTTTTTT.

The CDR3 bases are TGTGCCAGCAGCTACGGAGAATGGACTCTCCACCAGACCCAGTACTTC. Protein product: CASSYGEWTLHQTQYF. The chain joins TRBV5-6 to TRBJ2-5, with D possibly TRBD2 on 5 matching bases. The CDR3 loop spans 16 amino acids. Per the germline V gene, CDR1 is SGHDT and CDR2 is YYEEEE. Trimming shortened V by 3 bases and J by 6 bases, and 21 bases separated the two germline ends.

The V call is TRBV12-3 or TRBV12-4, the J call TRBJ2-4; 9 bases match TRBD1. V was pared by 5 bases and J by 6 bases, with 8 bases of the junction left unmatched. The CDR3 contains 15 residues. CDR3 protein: CASSPQGAFGNIQYF. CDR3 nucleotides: TGTGCCAGCAGTCCACAGGGGGCGTTCGGAAACATTCAGTACTTC.

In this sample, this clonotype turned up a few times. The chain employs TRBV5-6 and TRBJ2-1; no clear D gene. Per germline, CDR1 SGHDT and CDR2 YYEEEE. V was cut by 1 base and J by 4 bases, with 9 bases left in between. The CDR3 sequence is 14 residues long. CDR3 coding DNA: TGTGCCAGCAGCTTGCTCAGAGGATACAATGAGCAGTTCTTC. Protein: CASSLLRGYNEQFF. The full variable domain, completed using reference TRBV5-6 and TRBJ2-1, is DAGVTQSPTHLIKTRGQQVTLRCSPKSGHDTVSWYQQALGQGPQFIFQYYEEEERQRGNFPDRFSGHQFPNYSSELNVNALLLGDSALYLCASSLLRGYNEQFFGPGTRLTVL.

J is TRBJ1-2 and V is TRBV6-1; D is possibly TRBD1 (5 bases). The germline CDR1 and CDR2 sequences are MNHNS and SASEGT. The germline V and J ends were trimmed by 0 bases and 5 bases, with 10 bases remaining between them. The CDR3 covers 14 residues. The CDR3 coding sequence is TGTGCCAGCAGTGAAGCGCTCGGGGGGTATGGCTACACCTTC. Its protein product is CASSEALGGYGYTF.

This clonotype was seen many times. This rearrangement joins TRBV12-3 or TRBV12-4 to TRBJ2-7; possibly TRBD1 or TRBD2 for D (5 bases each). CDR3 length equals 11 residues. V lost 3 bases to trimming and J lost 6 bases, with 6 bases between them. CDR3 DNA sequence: TGTGCCAGCAGTTTGGGGGTCGAGCAGTACTTC. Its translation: CASSLGVEQYF.

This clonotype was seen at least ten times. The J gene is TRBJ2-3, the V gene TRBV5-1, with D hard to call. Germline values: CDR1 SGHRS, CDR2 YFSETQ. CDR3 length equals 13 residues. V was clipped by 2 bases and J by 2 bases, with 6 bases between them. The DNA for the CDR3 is TGCGCCAGCAGCTTACCCGACACAGATACGCAGTATTTT. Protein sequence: CASSLPDTDTQYF.

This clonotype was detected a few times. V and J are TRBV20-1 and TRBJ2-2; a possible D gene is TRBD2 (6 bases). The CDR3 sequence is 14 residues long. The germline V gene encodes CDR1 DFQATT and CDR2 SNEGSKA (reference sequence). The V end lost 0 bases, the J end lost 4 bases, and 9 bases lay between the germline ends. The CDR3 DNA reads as TGCAGTGCTAGAGACTTGGGAGGCACCGGGGAGCTGTTTTTT. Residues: CSARDLGGTGELFF.

The CDR3 DNA reads as TGTGCCAGCAGTTTAGGGAACAGGTTCGGCCATCGGCATTTT. Translating it yields CASSLGNRFGHRHF. This chain joins TRBV12-3 or TRBV12-4 and TRBJ1-5; maybe TRBD1 (5 bases). The CDR3 covers 14 residues. Between the trimmed V and J ends, which lost 1 base and 15 bases, there was a span of 19 bases.

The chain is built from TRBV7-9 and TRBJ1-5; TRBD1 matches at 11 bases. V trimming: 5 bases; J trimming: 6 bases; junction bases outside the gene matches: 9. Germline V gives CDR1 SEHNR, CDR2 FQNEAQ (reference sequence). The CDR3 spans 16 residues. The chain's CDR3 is CASSRGDRGSAQPQHF. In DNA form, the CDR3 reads TGTGCCAGCAGCCGAGGGGACAGGGGGTCGGCTCAGCCCCAGCATTTT.

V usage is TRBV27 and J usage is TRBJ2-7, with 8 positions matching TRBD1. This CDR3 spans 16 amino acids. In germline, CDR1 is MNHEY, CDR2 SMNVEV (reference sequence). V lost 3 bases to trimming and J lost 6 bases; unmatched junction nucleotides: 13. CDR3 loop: CASSLTLGQGSLEQYF. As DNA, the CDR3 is TGTGCCAGCAGTTTGACCCTAGGACAGGGATCTCTCGAGCAGTACTTC.

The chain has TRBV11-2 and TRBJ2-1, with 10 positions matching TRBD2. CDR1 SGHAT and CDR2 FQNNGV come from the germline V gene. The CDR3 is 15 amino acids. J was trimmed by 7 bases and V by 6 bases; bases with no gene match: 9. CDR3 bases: TGTGCCAGCAGTTCAAGCGGGGGGGTTTTAAATGAGCAGTTCTTC. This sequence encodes CASSSSGGVLNEQFF.